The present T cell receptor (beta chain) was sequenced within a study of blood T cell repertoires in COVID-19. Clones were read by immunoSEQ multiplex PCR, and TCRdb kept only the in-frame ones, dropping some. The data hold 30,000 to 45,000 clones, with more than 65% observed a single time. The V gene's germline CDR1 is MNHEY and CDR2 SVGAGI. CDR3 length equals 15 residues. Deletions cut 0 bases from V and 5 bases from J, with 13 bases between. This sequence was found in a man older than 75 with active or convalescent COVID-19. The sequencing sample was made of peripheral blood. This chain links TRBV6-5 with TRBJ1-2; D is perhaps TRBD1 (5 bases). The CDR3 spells CASSYSRTPTYGYTF. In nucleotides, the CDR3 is TGTGCCAGCAGTTACTCCCGGACACCGACTTATGGCTACACCTTC.